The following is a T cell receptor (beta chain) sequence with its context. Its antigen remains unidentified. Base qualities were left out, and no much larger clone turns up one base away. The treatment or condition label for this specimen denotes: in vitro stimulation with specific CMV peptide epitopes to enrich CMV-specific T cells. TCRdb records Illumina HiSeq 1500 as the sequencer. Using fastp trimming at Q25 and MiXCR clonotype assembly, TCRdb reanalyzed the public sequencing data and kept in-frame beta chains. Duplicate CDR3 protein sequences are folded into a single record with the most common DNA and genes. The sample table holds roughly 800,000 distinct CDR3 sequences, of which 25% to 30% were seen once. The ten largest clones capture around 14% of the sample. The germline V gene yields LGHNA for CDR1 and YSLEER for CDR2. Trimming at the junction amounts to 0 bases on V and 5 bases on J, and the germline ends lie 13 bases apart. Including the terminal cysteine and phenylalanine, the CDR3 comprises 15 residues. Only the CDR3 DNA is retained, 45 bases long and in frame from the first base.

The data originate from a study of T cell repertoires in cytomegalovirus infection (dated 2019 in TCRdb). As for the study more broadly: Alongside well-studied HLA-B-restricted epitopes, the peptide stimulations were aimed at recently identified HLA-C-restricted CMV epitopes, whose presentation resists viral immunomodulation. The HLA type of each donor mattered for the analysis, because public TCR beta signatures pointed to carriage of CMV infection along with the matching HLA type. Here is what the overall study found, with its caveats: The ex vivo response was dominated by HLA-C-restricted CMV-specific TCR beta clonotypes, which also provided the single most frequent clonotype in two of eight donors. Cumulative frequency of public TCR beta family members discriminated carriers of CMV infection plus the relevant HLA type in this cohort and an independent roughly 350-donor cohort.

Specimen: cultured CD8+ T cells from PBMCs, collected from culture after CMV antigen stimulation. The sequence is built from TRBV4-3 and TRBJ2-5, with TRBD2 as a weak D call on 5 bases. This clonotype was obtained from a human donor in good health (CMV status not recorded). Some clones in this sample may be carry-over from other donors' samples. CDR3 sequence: CASSQDRGLWETQYF. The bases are TGCGCCAGCAGCCAAGATAGAGGGCTCTGGGAGACCCAGTACTTC.